The 20 T cell receptor beta chains given below trace back to one sample, sequenced in a study of OX40 agonist ivuxolimab in advanced cancers. Data came from immunoSEQ multiplex PCR; TCRdb stores just in-frame clones and leaves some out. The table includes some 90,000 clones, more than 90% detected once. This specimen consisted of CD4+ or CD8+ T cells sorted from blood, obtained in a trial of the OX40 agonist ivuxolimab. The receptors stem from an adult with an advanced solid tumor such as melanoma, head and neck, liver or kidney cancer.

The chain joins TRBV7-7 to TRBJ2-2; TRBD1 agrees at 9 bases. CDR1 and CDR2 (germline): SSHAT, FNYEAQ (reference sequence). The V segment lost 5 bases and the J segment 2 bases; nucleotides outside the gene matches: 6. The CDR3 has 16 amino acids. Here the CDR3 DNA reads TGTGCCAGCAGCCCGGACAGGGGACTTAACACCGGGGAGCTGTTTTTT. It is translated as CASSPDRGLNTGELFF. Full variable domain (missing parts from reference TRBV7-7 and TRBJ2-2): GAGVSQSPRYKVTKRGQDVTLRCDPISSHATLYWYQQALGQGPEFLTYFNYEAQPDKSGLPSDRFSAERPEGSISTLTIQRTEQRDSAMYRCASSPDRGLNTGELFFGEGSRLTVL.

This chain uses TRBV27 with TRBJ2-1, with 8 bases identical to TRBD1. V lost 2 bases and J lost 9; bases outside the gene matches: 3. The CDR3 extends over 13 amino acids. Germline-derived CDR1 and CDR2 are MNHEY and SMNVEV (reference sequence). The CDR3 DNA sequence: TGTGCCAGCAGTTTAGACAGGGGTGGTGAGCAGTTCTTC. It codes for CASSLDRGGEQFF.

This chain joins TRBV30 and TRBJ1-2; maybe TRBD1 (5 bases). Trimming stripped 0 bases from V and 4 bases from J, with 9 bases between. The CDR3 consists of 13 residues. The germline gives CDR1 GTSNPN, CDR2 SVGIG (reference sequence). CDR3 region: CAWSVGGAYGYTF. CDR3 nucleotide sequence: TGTGCCTGGAGTGTAGGAGGGGCCTATGGCTACACCTTC.

This sequence joins TRBV28 and TRBJ1-1; D may be TRBD1 (5 bases). Trimming stripped 2 bases from V and 4 bases from J, with 11 bases between. There are 14 residues in the CDR3. Germline V gene lookup returns CDR1 MDHEN and CDR2 SYDVKM. Written as DNA, the CDR3 is TGTGCCAGCAGTTTACGGGGGGAGGTCACTGAAGCTTTCTTT. Its protein is CASSLRGEVTEAFF.

J is TRBJ2-1 and V is TRBV5-6; the D gene is possibly TRBD1 (6 bases). The CDR3 sequence is 13 residues long. Trimming shortened V by 6 bases and J by 4 bases, and 11 bases separated the two germline ends. Per the germline V gene, CDR1 is SGHDT and CDR2 is YYEEEE. The CDR3 here is CASTQGRYNEQFF. Written as DNA, the CDR3 is TGTGCCAGCACACAGGGTAGGTACAATGAGCAGTTCTTC.

This chain uses TRBV27 with TRBJ1-1; maybe TRBD1 (5 bases). The V end was cut by 3 bases, the J end by 3 bases, with 11 bases between. Germline CDR1 reads MNHEY; CDR2 reads SMNVEV (reference sequence). CDR3 size: 14 residues. CDR3 loop: CASSLAGPHTEAFF. As DNA, the CDR3 is TGTGCCAGCAGTTTGGCAGGGCCACACACTGAAGCTTTCTTT.

CDR3 nucleotides: TGTGCCAGCAGTGCACAGGGGGCGACCTACGAGCAGTACTTC. This gives the protein CASSAQGATYEQYF. The chain employs TRBV27 and TRBJ2-7, with 9 bases lining up with TRBD1. The ends lost 5 bases at V and 2 bases at J; junction bases unmatched: 4. This CDR3 comprises 14 residues. CDR1 MNHEY and CDR2 SMNVEV come from the germline V gene (reference sequence).

The J gene is TRBJ2-5, the V gene TRBV5-6; 7 bases are shared with TRBD2. The germline gives CDR1 SGHDT, CDR2 YYEEEE. The CDR3 has 12 amino acids. V trimming: 4 bases; J trimming: 4 bases; junction bases outside the gene matches: 1. The CDR3 protein is CASSPGGETQYF. The CDR3 nucleotides read TGTGCCAGCAGCCCGGGAGGAGAGACCCAGTACTTC.

This clone was seen a few times. The genes are TRBV6-1 and TRBJ1-5; a weak D match, TRBD1 (6 bases). Germline V gene lookup returns CDR1 MNHNS and CDR2 SASEGT. This CDR3 is 15 amino acids long. Trimming stripped 4 bases from V and 3 bases from J, with 13 bases between. Written as DNA, the CDR3 is TGTGCCAGCAGTGTCCTTACAGGGCCCAATCAGCCCCAGCATTTT. Translating gives CASSVLTGPNQPQHF.

The chain links TRBV15 to TRBJ2-1; 7 bases match TRBD1. The CDR3 has 16 residues. The V and J ends lost 1 base and 7 bases, in that order; junction bases with no gene match: 10. Germline V lookup: CDR1 LNHNV, CDR2 YYDKDF (reference sequence). CDR3 protein: CATSRAPPGQSNEQFF. The CDR3 DNA reads TGTGCCACCAGCAGAGCACCTCCGGGACAGAGTAATGAGCAGTTCTTC.

The rearrangement joins TRBV5-6 to TRBJ2-5; D gene unclear. The CDR3 runs 11 residues. CDR1 SGHDT and CDR2 YYEEEE come from the germline V gene. Trimming removed 2 bases from V and 4 bases from J, with 3 bases in between. The DNA for the CDR3 is TGTGCCAGCAGCTTTCGAGAGACCCAGTACTTC. Amino acid sequence: CASSFRETQYF.

This sequence joins TRBV6-5 and TRBJ1-2; no firm D call. Deletions cut 2 bases from V and 2 bases from J, with 12 bases between. The CDR3 extends over 15 amino acids. Per the germline V gene, CDR1 is MNHEY and CDR2 is SVGAGI. This CDR3 reads CASSYGGAPNYGYTF. CDR3 nucleotide sequence: TGTGCCAGCAGTTACGGTGGCGCCCCCAACTATGGCTACACCTTC.

The chain carries TRBV14 and TRBJ2-1, with unresolved D. The CDR3 runs 15 residues. Trimming pared 3 bases from V and 2 bases from J, leaving 11 bases between. Per germline, CDR1 SGHDN and CDR2 FVKESK. Here the CDR3 DNA reads TGTGCCAGCAGCCAGAGACCCGGACCCTACAATGAGCAGTTCTTC. It encodes CASSQRPGPYNEQFF. Filled out from reference TRBV14 and TRBJ2-1, the complete variable domain reads EAGVTQFPSHSVIEKGQTVTLRCDPISGHDNLYWYRRVMGKEIKFLLHFVKESKQDESGMPNNRFLAERTGGTYSTLKVQPAELEDSGVYFCASSQRPGPYNEQFFGPGTRLTVL.

The gene calls are TRBV2 and TRBJ2-2; 9 positions match TRBD2. The length of the CDR3 is 14 residues. Trimming removed 8 bases from V and 5 bases from J; junction bases left unmatched: 6. Germline V lookup: CDR1 SNHLY, CDR2 FYNNEI. The CDR3 DNA follows: TGTGCCAGCGTGGCGGGAGGGCGAACCGGGGAGCTGTTTTTT. Its translation: CASVAGGRTGELFF.

This chain uses TRBV15 with TRBJ2-5; 9 positions agree with TRBD2. Germline V CDR1 and CDR2: LNHNV, YYDKDF (reference sequence). With 0 bases clipped from V and 5 bases from J, the junction kept 4 bases outside the gene matches. The CDR3 totals 15 residues. CDR3 loop: CATSRDLGLAETQYF. The CDR3 bases are TGTGCCACCAGCAGAGACCTAGGACTAGCGGAGACCCAGTACTTC.

The sample holds one count of this clone. The rearrangement links TRBV15 to TRBJ2-5, with D perhaps TRBD1 (5 bases). The CDR3 extends over 14 amino acids. V was cut by 8 bases and J by 5 bases, with 18 bases left in between. Germline V CDR1 and CDR2: LNHNV, YYDKDF (reference sequence). CDR3 DNA: TGTGCCACCCCCCGTTCGTGGGGCTGGGAGACCCAGTACTTC. Translated: CATPRSWGWETQYF.

This clone is a singleton in its sample. The chain uses TRBV11-2 and TRBJ1-1, with D possibly being TRBD1 (6 bases). CDR1 is SGHAT, CDR2 FQNNGV, per germline. The length of the CDR3 is 14 residues. V lost 1 base and J lost 4, with 10 bases in between. In nucleotides, the CDR3 is TGTGCCAGCAGCTTAGGTGGCAGGGGCACTGAAGCTTTCTTT. This gives the protein CASSLGGRGTEAFF. The variable domain in full, with the rest retrieved from reference TRBV11-2 and TRBJ1-1, is EAGVAQSPRYKIIEKRQSVAFWCNPISGHATLYWYQQILGQGPKLLIQFQNNGVVDDSQLPKDRFSAERLKGVDSTLKIQPAKLEDSAVYLCASSLGGRGTEAFFGQGTRLTVV.

V is TRBV29-1 and J is TRBJ2-5; 8 nucleotides agree with TRBD1. Trimming took 0 bases from V and 4 from J; bases not matched to a gene: 4. The CDR3 runs to 14 residues. Looked up from germline, CDR1 is SQVTM and CDR2 is ANQGSEA. CDR3 sequence: CSVEEPTGVETQYF. The CDR3 region has the DNA TGCAGCGTTGAAGAACCGACAGGGGTAGAGACCCAGTACTTC.

The J gene is TRBJ1-2, the V gene TRBV13; D unresolved. CDR3 length: 14 amino acids. Trimming stripped 2 bases from V and 8 bases from J, with 15 bases between. Germline-derived CDR1 and CDR2 are PRHDT and FYEKMQ (reference sequence). The CDR3 nucleotides read TGTGCCAGCAGCTTATGGAGAGGCCATGGGGGCTACACCTTC. Translated, it gives CASSLWRGHGGYTF.

V is TRBV4-3 and J is TRBJ2-7; 10 nucleotides align to TRBD1. The CDR3 totals 15 residues. Unmatched junction bases numbered 10, after V lost 4 bases and J lost 7 bases. From germline, CDR1 is LGHNA and CDR2 YSLEER. The CDR3 loop is CASSRSSGTGEEQYF. The CDR3 DNA sequence: TGCGCCAGCAGCCGCTCAAGCGGGACAGGGGAGGAGCAGTACTTC.